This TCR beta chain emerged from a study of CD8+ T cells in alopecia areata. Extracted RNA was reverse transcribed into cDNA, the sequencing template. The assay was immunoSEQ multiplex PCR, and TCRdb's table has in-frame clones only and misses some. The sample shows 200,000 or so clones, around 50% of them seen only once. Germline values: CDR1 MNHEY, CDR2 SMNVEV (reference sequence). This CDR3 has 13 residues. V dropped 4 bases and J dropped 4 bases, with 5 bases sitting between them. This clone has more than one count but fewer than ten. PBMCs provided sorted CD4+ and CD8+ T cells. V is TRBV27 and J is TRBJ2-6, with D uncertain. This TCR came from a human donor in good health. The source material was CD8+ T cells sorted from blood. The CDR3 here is CASSWPGANVLTF. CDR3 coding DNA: TGTGCCAGCAGTTGGCCCGGGGCCAACGTCCTGACTTTC.